Presented here are 15 T cell receptor beta chains from one specimen sequenced in a study of technical replicates of blood from a few donors. The assay was immunoSEQ multiplex PCR, and TCRdb's table has in-frame clones only and misses some. This table has some 94,000 clones, about 95% appearing once. Sequencing input: T cells isolated from PBMCs. These receptors all come from a human donor in good health.

V is TRBV9 and J is TRBJ1-2; D may be TRBD1 (6 bases). Trimming removed 4 bases at V and 4 bases at J, with 20 bases between. The CDR3 is 16 residues long. CDR1 and CDR2 from the germline V gene are SGDLS and YYNGEE. For the CDR3, the DNA is TGTGCCAGCAGCCCCGGGGGGGCCCCCACCCCCTATGGCTACACCTTC. Encoded protein: CASSPGGAPTPYGYTF.

This clone showed up just once. This chain joins TRBV19 and TRBJ1-3; D is unresolved. The CDR3 extends over 15 amino acids. Trimming removed 5 bases from V and 8 bases from J, with 19 bases in between. CDR1 and CDR2 (germline): LNHDA, SQIVND (reference sequence). The CDR3 nucleotides are TGTGCCAGTAGTTCCTCGCATGAAGTTTCGGACACCATATATTTT. It is translated as CASSSSHEVSDTIYF. Drawing the rest from reference TRBV19 and TRBJ1-3, the complete variable domain is DGGITQSPKYLFRKEGQNVTLSCEQNLNHDAMYWYRQDPGQGLRLIYYSQIVNDFQKGDIAEGYSVSREKKESFPLTVTSAQKNPTAFYLCASSSSHEVSDTIYFGEGSWLTVV.

The chain combines TRBV9 with TRBJ2-5, with D hard to call. The CDR3 length is 12 residues. Trimming removed 7 bases at V and 4 bases at J, with 11 bases between. Per the germline V gene, CDR1 is SGDLS and CDR2 is YYNGEE. DNA of the CDR3: TGTGCCAGCCACCAGACAACAGAGACCCAGTACTTC. Protein sequence: CASHQTTETQYF. Complete variable domain (other parts from reference TRBV9 and TRBJ2-5): DSGVTQTPKHLITATGQRVTLRCSPRSGDLSVYWYQQSLDQGLQFLIQYYNGEERAKGNILERFSAQQFPDLHSELNLSSLELGDSALYFCASHQTTETQYFGPGTRLLVL.

The chain is built from TRBV7-2 and TRBJ2-7; 14 nucleotides agree with TRBD2. The germline CDR1 and CDR2 sequences are SGHTA and FQGNSA. CDR3 length: 18 amino acids. The V segment lost 0 bases and the J segment 3 bases; nucleotides outside the gene matches: 7. The CDR3 DNA is TGTGCCAGCAGCTTAGCGACTAGCGGGAGGGCCCTCGGCTACGAGCAGTACTTC. As protein: CASSLATSGRALGYEQYF.

This chain uses TRBV12-5 with TRBJ2-1; 8 nucleotides line up with TRBD2. V lost 1 base to trimming and J lost 8 bases; unmatched junction nucleotides: 4. The CDR3 is 14 residues long. The germline V gene encodes CDR1 LGHNT and CDR2 FRNRAP. The CDR3 DNA reads as TGTGCTAGTGGTTTGGAGCGGGAGATCGATGAGCAGTTCTTC. Amino acid sequence: CASGLEREIDEQFF.

The genes are TRBV13 and TRBJ2-1, with 8 bases identical to TRBD2. V shed 5 bases, J shed 4 bases, and the junction held 13 bases outside the gene matches. Germline V lookup: CDR1 PRHDT, CDR2 FYEKMQ (reference sequence). The CDR3 extends over 17 amino acids. The CDR3 region has the DNA TGTGCCAGCAGCCCTAGTGCGGGGACTAGAGTTTACAATGAGCAGTTCTTC. This encodes CASSPSAGTRVYNEQFF.

The CDR3 nucleotides are TGTGCCACCAGCGGGCTAGCGGGGGTCTCCTACAATGAGCAGTTCTTC. Protein sequence: CATSGLAGVSYNEQFF. The chain uses TRBV15 and TRBJ2-1; TRBD2 matches at 10 bases. Trimming at V came to 5 bases and at J to 0 bases, leaving 4 bases not matched to a gene. The CDR3 totals 16 residues. Germline V gives CDR1 LNHNV, CDR2 YYDKDF (reference sequence).

This sequence joins TRBV4-3 and TRBJ1-2; D remains ambiguous. Germline CDR1 LGHNA, CDR2 YSLEER. The germline V and J ends were trimmed by 0 bases and 4 bases, with 9 bases remaining between them. CDR3 size: 14 residues. The CDR3, as DNA: TGCGCCAGCAGCCAAGAGGCGGGTTTCTATGGCTACACCTTC. This encodes CASSQEAGFYGYTF.

V and J are TRBV30 and TRBJ1-5, with D perhaps TRBD1 (6 bases). This CDR3 comprises 13 residues. Germline CDR1 is GTSNPN and CDR2 is SVGIG (reference sequence). Trimming left V 2 bases short and J 6 bases short, with 11 bases between. The CDR3 DNA sequence: TGTGCCTGGAGTTCAGGGGTAGGTCAGCCCCAGCATTTT. Residues: CAWSSGVGQPQHF.

The chain uses TRBV5-5 and TRBJ1-5; 10 nucleotides match TRBD1. Per germline, CDR1 SGHKS and CDR2 YYEKEE (reference sequence). V dropped 4 bases and J dropped 5; count of bases not matched to a gene: 6. This CDR3 spans 15 amino acids. The CDR3 DNA reads as TGTGCCAGCAGCGGAGACAGGGGGCTAGATCAGCCCCAGCATTTT. Translating it yields CASSGDRGLDQPQHF.

The gene calls are TRBV4-1 and TRBJ2-7; 9 bases agree with TRBD2. The CDR3 is made up of 15 amino acids. In germline, CDR1 is MGHRA, CDR2 YSYEKL. The J segment lost 2 bases and the V segment lost 5 bases, leaving 7 bases of the junction unmatched. CDR3 DNA sequence: TGCGCCAGCAGCGCCGGGACTAGCCTGACCTACGAGCAGTACTTC. Residues: CASSAGTSLTYEQYF.

J is TRBJ2-7 and V is TRBV21-1; the table calls TRBD2, which could not be checked here. TRBV21-1 is shown as a pseudogene. This CDR3 has 16 amino acids. The DNA of the CDR3 is TGTGCCAGCAGCAAAGAAACGACTAGCGGGAGCTACGAGCAGTACTTC. Amino acids: CASSKETTSGSYEQYF.

The chain recombines TRBV30 with TRBJ2-5, with TRBD2 identical over 8 bases. Unmatched junction bases numbered 3, after V lost 2 bases and J lost 4 bases. Germline values: CDR1 GTSNPN, CDR2 SVGIG (reference sequence). The CDR3 length is 13 residues. CDR3 sequence reads: CAWSLAGGETQYF. The CDR3 nucleotides are TGTGCCTGGAGTTTGGCGGGAGGAGAGACCCAGTACTTC.

The V gene is TRBV5-1, the J gene TRBJ2-1; D is perhaps TRBD1 (8 bases). The length of the CDR3 is 15 residues. Germline CDR1 reads SGHRS; CDR2 reads YFSETQ. Trimming shortened V by 7 bases and J by 5 bases, and 19 bases separated the two germline ends. This CDR3 is CASAIDRGGNNEQFF. The CDR3 bases are TGCGCCAGCGCCATCGACAGGGGAGGGAACAATGAGCAGTTCTTC.

This chain joins TRBV2 and TRBJ2-7; TRBD1 is a possible D gene (6 bases). V lost 6 bases and J lost 3, with 18 bases in between. Germline V gives CDR1 SNHLY, CDR2 FYNNEI. CDR3 size: 15 residues. CDR3 protein: CASRFDPGTNYEQYF. The CDR3 region has the DNA TGTGCCAGCAGATTTGACCCCGGGACAAACTACGAGCAGTACTTC.